This T cell receptor (beta chain) was captured by sequencing in a study of T cells in Graves' hyperthyroidism and ophthalmopathy. Across the study: Peripheral blood was taken when the disease was first diagnosed, before any treatment began.

A remark on this clonotype: Its antigen is still unknown.

Amplification of TCR beta CDR3 regions was performed using RNA transcripts as template. The primer set for the first-round RT-PCR of the TCR CDR3 was HTBI. One entry per CDR3 protein results from TCRdb running MiXCR on the multiplex PCR reads. The sample records roughly 100,000 distinct CDR3 sequences, around 50% being singletons. Notes on the study in general: For ophthalmopathy, model prediction preceded onset by a median about 6.4 months. Ophthalmopathy could be told apart from stable hyperthyroidism with a 13 V-J model.

In patients aged 18 to 65, hyperthyroidism was newly diagnosed, with duration under 2 months. V shed 3 bases and J shed 0 bases, with 3 bases lying between them. In germline, CDR1 is WNHNN, CDR2 SYGVQD (reference sequence). CDR3 size: 12 residues. The sequencing input was blood. The clonotype comes from a man aged 35 to 55 with Graves' hyperthyroidism. This chain connects TRBV10-1 to TRBJ2-7; D ambiguous. The CDR3 sequence: CASSEVSYEQYF. CDR3 sequence (DNA): TGCGCCAGCAGTGAAGTCTCCTACGAGCAGTACTTC.